Presented here are 3 T cell receptor beta chains from one specimen sequenced in a study of technical replicates of blood from a handful of donors. This table comes from immunoSEQ multiplex PCR, and its TCRdb copy is limited to in-frame clones, with some not included. The table includes around 68,000 clones, 95% to 98% detected once. The sample was T cells isolated from PBMCs. The receptors stem from a human donor in good health.

This sequence joins TRBV6-4 and TRBJ1-5, with D possibly TRBD1 on 5 matching bases. The CDR3 extends over 17 amino acids. Germline V gives CDR1 MRHNA, CDR2 SNTAGT. The CDR3 region has the DNA TGTGCTATTTCCCTGGCGGGACGGGCATATAGCAATCAGCCCCAGCATTTT. Protein product: CAISLAGRAYSNQPQHF.

The chain links TRBV2 to TRBJ2-1; 8 nucleotides align to TRBD1. CDR3 length equals 14 residues. The germline V gene encodes CDR1 SNHLY and CDR2 FYNNEI. After removal of 10 bases from V and 4 bases from J, the junction contained 9 bases not matched to a gene. CDR3 nucleotide sequence: TGTGCCAACACAGGGGGTCGGGGTTACAATGAGCAGTTCTTC. Translated: CANTGGRGYNEQFF. The full variable domain, in which reference TRBV2 and TRBJ2-1 provide the parts outside the CDR3, is EPEVTQTPSHQVTQMGQEVILRCVPISNHLYFYWYRQILGQKVEFLVSFYNNEISEKSEIFDDQFSVERPDGSNFTLKIRSTKLEDSAMYFCANTGGRGYNEQFFGPGTRLTVL.

The chain carries TRBV10-3 and TRBJ2-7; 8 bases are shared with TRBD2. The CDR3 is made up of 14 amino acids. J gave up 5 bases and V 4 bases, and 7 bases lay outside the gene matches. The germline CDR1 and CDR2 sequences are ENHRY and SYGVKD. CDR3 nucleotides: TGTGCCATCAGTGGAGAGCGGGAGATGAACGAGCAGTACTTC. Translating it yields CAISGEREMNEQYF.